These 28 T cell receptor beta chains were all obtained from the same sample, sequenced in a study of T cell repertoires in cytomegalovirus infection. Their cognate antigens are unknown. TCRdb redid the calling of the reads with MiXCR, one entry per CDR3 protein. The repertoire includes around 340,000 distinct CDR3 sequences, 25% to 35% of them detected once, and around 20% sits in the top ten. Here the sequenced sample was cultured PBMCs, taken from culture after CMV antigen stimulation. Every receptor here comes from a human donor in good health (CMV status not recorded). Some clones in this sample may be carry-over from other donors' samples.

This clonotype was found a few times. The genes are TRBV7-6 and TRBJ2-1, with D possibly being TRBD2 (6 bases). Trimming removed 4 bases at V and 6 bases at J, with 13 bases between. Per germline, CDR1 SGHVS and CDR2 FNYEAQ. There are 14 residues in the CDR3. CDR3: CASSWQGGSNEQFF. The CDR3 DNA reads TGTGCCAGCAGCTGGCAGGGAGGCAGCAATGAGCAGTTCTTC.

This clonotype was picked up many times. The chain uses TRBV7-2 and TRBJ1-5; D remains ambiguous. This CDR3 has 12 residues. The germline V and J ends were trimmed by 1 base and 5 bases, with 3 bases remaining between them. Germline CDR1 SGHTA, CDR2 FQGNSA. CDR3 sequence: CASSLDYQPQHF. CDR3 coding DNA: TGTGCCAGCAGCTTAGACTATCAGCCCCAGCATTTT.

This clonotype was observed many times. The chain couples TRBV7-2 to TRBJ2-2; perhaps TRBD2 as D (5 bases). This CDR3 comprises 13 residues. Germline CDR1 and CDR2: SGHTA and FQGNSA. Trimming took 7 bases from V and 5 from J, leaving 11 bases between them. Here the CDR3 reads CASTEGGTGELFF. Here the CDR3 DNA reads TGTGCCAGCACCGAAGGAGGAACCGGGGAGCTGTTTTTT.

This chain uses TRBV7-3 with TRBJ2-1, with 10 bases fitting TRBD2. Germline values: CDR1 SGHTA, CDR2 FQGTGA. Trimming removed 2 bases from V and 2 bases from J; junction bases left unmatched: 12. This CDR3 is 19 amino acids long. DNA for the CDR3: TGTGCCAGCAGCTTACAGGCTAGCGGGAGTCAAGCCGCCTACAATGAGCAGTTCTTC. Translation: CASSLQASGSQAAYNEQFF.

The chain combines TRBV6-4 with TRBJ2-1; no clear D gene. V was trimmed by 3 bases and J by 0 bases, leaving 6 bases between them. Germline CDR1 is MRHNA and CDR2 is SNTAGT. This CDR3 contains 14 residues. The CDR3: CASSEQSSYNEQFF. The CDR3 nucleotides are TGTGCCAGCAGTGAGCAGAGCTCCTACAATGAGCAGTTCTTC.

The CDR3, as DNA: TGTGCCAGCAGTTATGCGGGGGCCAGGGATGAGCAGTTCTTC. Translating it yields CASSYAGARDEQFF. The chain uses TRBV27 and TRBJ2-1, with D possibly TRBD2 on 7 matching bases. CDR3 length equals 14 residues. The V and J ends lost 4 bases and 8 bases respectively, with 15 bases between them. Germline V CDR1 and CDR2: MNHEY, SMNVEV (reference sequence).

The V call is TRBV10-3, the J call TRBJ1-2, with D unresolved. Trimming took off 3 bases at V and 6 bases at J, with 14 bases between the two ends. Germline-derived CDR1 and CDR2 are ENHRY and SYGVKD. CDR3 size: 14 residues. For the CDR3, the DNA is TGTGCCATCAGTGAAGAAACAGCTGTGGATGGCTACACCTTC. Protein: CAISEETAVDGYTF.

The table lists this clonotype with many counts. The chain is built from TRBV7-2 and TRBJ2-3; TRBD2 agrees at 7 bases. The V and J ends lost 3 bases and 1 base, in that order; junction bases with no gene match: 7. The germline CDR1 and CDR2 sequences are SGHTA and FQGNSA. This CDR3 is built from 16 residues. CDR3 sequence reads: CASSFGGRGRTDTQYF. CDR3 coding DNA: TGTGCCAGCAGCTTTGGCGGGAGAGGGCGCACAGATACGCAGTATTTT.

The table lists this clonotype with many counts. This chain links TRBV7-2 with TRBJ1-2; 8 bases are a match to TRBD1. Germline CDR1 reads SGHTA; CDR2 reads FQGNSA. This CDR3 has 15 residues. Trimming at V came to 0 bases and at J to 7 bases, leaving 7 bases not matched to a gene. As DNA, the CDR3 is TGTGCCAGCAGCTTAGCGCAGGGGGCGCGAGGTGGCTACACCTTC. Amino acid sequence: CASSLAQGARGGYTF.

J is TRBJ1-2 and V is TRBV7-8; 9 bases are shared with TRBD1. V lost 4 bases to trimming and J lost 5 bases; unmatched junction nucleotides: 17. CDR1 and CDR2 from the germline V gene are SGHVS and FQNEAQ. This CDR3 contains 18 residues. CDR3 in DNA: TGTGCCAGCAGCTCCTCAAGGCATCCCCGACAGGGGGAGTATGGCTACACCTTC. As protein: CASSSSRHPRQGEYGYTF.

This clonotype was counted at least ten times. V gene TRBV7-9 combines with J gene TRBJ2-7, with TRBD2 as a possible D gene (5 bases). The CDR3 runs 15 residues. The V end was cut by 1 base, the J end by 4 bases, with 14 bases between. Germline-derived CDR1 and CDR2 are SEHNR and FQNEAQ (reference sequence). The CDR3 DNA is TGTGCCAGCAGCTTAGACCTCTCTTCGGGGTACGAGCAGTACTTC. The encoded protein is CASSLDLSSGYEQYF.

The gene calls are TRBV20-1 and TRBJ2-1, with 8 bases aligning to TRBD2. The CDR3 extends over 15 amino acids. Germline V CDR1 and CDR2: DFQATT, SNEGSKA (reference sequence). V lost 6 bases to trimming and J lost 1 base; unmatched junction nucleotides: 8. CDR3 region: CSALRLASSYNEQFF. In DNA, the CDR3 is TGCAGTGCCCTCAGACTAGCGTCGTCCTACAATGAGCAGTTCTTC.

The rearrangement links TRBV28 to TRBJ2-4; the D call may be TRBD1 or TRBD2 (5 bases each). Germline CDR1 reads MDHEN; CDR2 reads SYDVKM. The CDR3 covers 13 residues. CDR3 nucleotides: TGTGCAACTGAGGGGTGGCACAAAAACATTCAGTACTTC. Translated, it gives CATEGWHKNIQYF.

This chain uses TRBV2 with TRBJ2-1; TRBD1 might be the D (5 bases). V lost 6 bases and J 4 bases, leaving 10 bases between the germline ends. CDR3 size: 13 residues. Germline CDR1 SNHLY, CDR2 FYNNEI. CDR3 loop: CASRTGRYNEQFF. As DNA, the CDR3 is TGTGCCAGCAGAACAGGAAGATACAATGAGCAGTTCTTC.

In this sample, this clonotype turned up many times. This chain links TRBV28 with TRBJ2-3; 9 bases agree with TRBD2. Germline V gene sequence: CDR1 MDHEN, CDR2 SYDVKM. The CDR3 sequence is 20 residues long. V was clipped by 3 bases and J by 4 bases; unmatched bases: 20. CDR3 sequence: CASSFSPYLMAGGLSDTQYF. The CDR3 DNA follows: TGTGCCAGCAGTTTTTCCCCCTATTTGATGGCGGGAGGGTTGTCAGATACGCAGTATTTT. Together with reference TRBV28 and TRBJ2-3, the CDR3 gives the full variable domain: DVKVTQSSRYLVKRTGEKVFLECVQDMDHENMFWYRQDPGLGLRLIYFSYDVKMKEKGDIPEGYSVSREKKERFSLILESASTNQTSMYLCASSFSPYLMAGGLSDTQYFGPGTRLTVL.

This chain joins TRBV19 and TRBJ2-1; a weak D match, TRBD2 (6 bases). CDR3 length equals 15 residues. Trimming shortened V by 2 bases and J by 4 bases, and 12 bases separated the two germline ends. Germline V gene lookup returns CDR1 LNHDA and CDR2 SQIVND (reference sequence). The CDR3 protein is CASSINGGEYNEQFF. DNA of the CDR3: TGTGCCAGTAGTATAAACGGCGGGGAGTACAATGAGCAGTTCTTC.

This clonotype was seen only a few times. The chain combines TRBV7-2 with TRBJ2-3, with TRBD1 matching over 7 bases. From germline, CDR1 is SGHTA and CDR2 FQGNSA. Germline trimming cut 5 bases from V and 5 bases from J; bases unmatched to any gene: 7. This CDR3 is 14 amino acids long. DNA of the CDR3: TGTGCCAGCAGCCCCCGAAGACAGGGAGATACGCAGTATTTT. This sequence encodes CASSPRRQGDTQYF.

The chain joins TRBV5-6 to TRBJ1-1; TRBD1 might be the D (6 bases). Germline V gives CDR1 SGHDT, CDR2 YYEEEE. The V gene lost 0 bases and the J gene lost 3 bases, with 12 bases spanning the gap. The CDR3 totals 15 residues. For the CDR3, the DNA is TGTGCCAGCAGCTTGGAAGGGGGGTTGGACACTGAAGCTTTCTTT. Translated, it gives CASSLEGGLDTEAFF.

The chain uses TRBV12-3 or TRBV12-4 and TRBJ1-2; possibly TRBD1 for D (6 bases). V lost 1 base and J 7 bases, leaving 13 bases between the germline ends. The CDR3 length is 14 residues. CDR3: CASSLGTVGGGYTF. In DNA, the CDR3 is TGTGCCAGCAGTTTAGGGACAGTTGGAGGTGGCTACACCTTC.

This clonotype was observed many times. The CDR3 reads CASSPEYSTDTQYF. CDR3 sequence (DNA): TGTGCCAGCAGCCCTGAATACTCCACAGATACGCAGTATTTT. This rearrangement joins TRBV7-8 to TRBJ2-3; D call uncertain. CDR1 SGHVS and CDR2 FQNEAQ come from the germline V gene. The V end was cut by 5 bases, the J end by 2 bases, with 11 bases between. The CDR3 spans 14 residues.

This clonotype has a count of ten or more. This chain joins TRBV7-2 and TRBJ1-1; unclear D gene. The CDR3 totals 14 residues. Germline lookup yields CDR1 SGHTA and CDR2 FQGNSA. V lost 5 bases and J lost 5, with 15 bases in between. CDR3 in amino acids: CASSIKLTGTEAFF. The CDR3 coding sequence is TGTGCCAGCAGCATCAAACTGACGGGGACTGAAGCTTTCTTT.

This chain links TRBV5-1 with TRBJ2-5; 9 nucleotides agree with TRBD1. The CDR3 consists of 16 residues. Trimming took 0 bases from V and 1 from J; bases not matched to a gene: 4. Germline assignment: CDR1 SGHRS and CDR2 YFSETQ. In DNA form, the CDR3 reads TGCGCCAGCAGCTTGGGACAGGGGGGATCCCAAGAGACCCAGTACTTC. Protein product: CASSLGQGGSQETQYF.

In this sample, this clonotype turned up a few times. V usage is TRBV19 and J usage is TRBJ1-2, with unresolved D. V was shortened by 5 bases and J by 3 bases, with 13 bases between the two germline ends. The CDR3 is made up of 14 amino acids. Germline CDR1 and CDR2: LNHDA and SQIVND (reference sequence). DNA for the CDR3: TGTGCCAGTAGTGAGGAGGCCTCCTACTATGGCTACACCTTC. It codes for CASSEEASYYGYTF.

Comment on this clonotype: This may stem from a read error, because a much larger clone lies one nucleotide away. This chain links TRBV20-1 with TRBJ2-1, with 9 bases matching TRBD1. This CDR3 is 14 amino acids long. The V and J ends lost 6 bases and 0 bases, in that order; junction bases with no gene match: 3. Germline values: CDR1 DFQATT, CDR2 SNEGSKA (reference sequence). The CDR3, as DNA: TGCAGTGCCCAGACAGGGGGCTCCTACAATGAGCAGTTCTTC. This encodes CSAQTGGSYNEQFF.

This sequence joins TRBV19 and TRBJ2-3, with TRBD2 as a possible D gene (5 bases). The length of the CDR3 is 17 residues. CDR1 is LNHDA and CDR2 is SQIVND in the germline V gene (reference sequence). Deletions cut 0 bases from V and 2 bases from J, with 15 bases between. The CDR3 loop reads CASSIDSVARSTDTQYF. CDR3 bases: TGTGCCAGTAGTATAGATTCGGTAGCGCGATCCACAGATACGCAGTATTTT.

The chain carries TRBV4-1 and TRBJ2-7; 10 positions agree with TRBD1. The germline CDR1 and CDR2 sequences are MGHRA and YSYEKL. The CDR3 is 17 amino acids. The ends lost 4 bases at V and 2 bases at J; junction bases unmatched: 11. Here the CDR3 reads CASSPSPRDRGTYEQYF. In DNA, the CDR3 is TGCGCCAGCAGCCCAAGCCCCCGGGACAGGGGAACCTACGAGCAGTACTTC.

The chain uses TRBV27 and TRBJ1-5; D is uncertain. In germline, CDR1 is MNHEY, CDR2 SMNVEV (reference sequence). Trimming took 3 bases from V and 0 from J, leaving 6 bases between them. This CDR3 contains 14 residues. The CDR3 DNA reads as TGTGCCAGCAGTTTCGGGGTTAGCAATCAGCCCCAGCATTTT. The encoded protein is CASSFGVSNQPQHF.

The chain links TRBV24-1 to TRBJ2-5; 7 nucleotides match TRBD1. The CDR3 extends over 13 amino acids. Unmatched junction bases numbered 4, after V lost 5 bases and J lost 5 bases. Germline CDR1 KGHDR, CDR2 SFDVKD. The CDR3: CATSGTGQETQYF. CDR3 DNA sequence: TGTGCCACCAGTGGGACAGGTCAGGAGACCCAGTACTTC.